This TCR beta chain was sequenced for a study of spatial heterogeneity in lung cancer. Study-level information: Consistently, beta-chain sequences turned up in larger numbers than alpha-chain sequences did. Within raw reads, each unique TCR and UMI combination appeared on average more than ten times. The study's findings and limits: How many expanded intratumoral alpha and beta TCRs were present tracked the tumor mutation count, which was a count of nonsynonymous mutations. The recorded estimate of tumor T cell coverage is around 7% for alpha chains and more than 11% for beta chains.

MiXCR, run by TCRdb on the 5' RACE reads, gives a single entry per CDR3 protein. The sample includes some 2,200 distinct CDR3 sequences, 35% to 45% seen only once; the top ten take approximately 23%. The V gene's germline CDR1 is SGHVS and CDR2 FNYEAQ. The CDR3 is 19 amino acids. V shed 4 bases and J 2 bases; nucleotides not matched to a gene: 15. This clonotype qualifies as large. Its antigen is as yet unknown. This beta chain is a stray sequence in a library constructed for alpha chains; its clone size is not meaningful. Regarding time point: sample taken at primary tumor resection. From tumor, nontumor lung or frozen PBMC, whole RNA was taken unsorted for sequencing.

V and J are TRBV7-6 and TRBJ2-1, with 9 positions matching TRBD2. The TCR was taken from a male donor with early-stage non-small cell lung cancer. The sample here was lung tumor tissue, taken at surgery. The CDR3 DNA reads as TGTGCCAGCAGCTCATTAGCGGGAGTACCAATACCTCCCTACAATGAGCAGTTCTTC. Amino acids: CASSSLAGVPIPPYNEQFF.